Listed here are 5 T cell receptor beta chains from one sample, sequenced in a study of early T cells in non-severe SARS-CoV-2 infection. One entry per CDR3 protein, called by TCRdb with MiXCR from the 5' RACE reads. This table has about 100,000 distinct CDR3 sequences, 13% appearing once. Material for sequencing was whole blood. These TCRs come from an adult who was a healthcare worker with PCR-confirmed SARS-CoV-2 infection or an uninfected control (not recorded which).

This clonotype was observed many times. V gene TRBV7-9 combines with J gene TRBJ2-7; 7 bases fit TRBD1. With 2 bases clipped from V and 5 bases from J, the junction kept 9 bases outside the gene matches. The CDR3 totals 15 residues. Germline V gives CDR1 SEHNR, CDR2 FQNEAQ (reference sequence). The CDR3 sequence is CASSLMNRGSNEQYF. In DNA, the CDR3 is TGTGCCAGCAGCTTAATGAACAGGGGATCTAACGAGCAGTACTTC.

This clonotype was seen a few times. The rearrangement links TRBV7-9 to TRBJ2-7; 9 bases line up with TRBD1. V was pared by 4 bases and J by 4 bases, with 5 bases of the junction left unmatched. The CDR3 runs to 14 residues. Germline CDR1 and CDR2: SEHNR and FQNEAQ (reference sequence). The CDR3 DNA reads TGTGCCAGCAGCTCAGGACAGGGGACTTACGAGCAGTACTTC. Translation: CASSSGQGTYEQYF.

This clonotype was counted many times. V usage is TRBV28 and J usage is TRBJ2-2; D gene uncertain. Trimming stripped 7 bases from V and 5 bases from J, with 5 bases between. Germline V gives CDR1 MDHEN, CDR2 SYDVKM. The CDR3 contains 11 residues. In nucleotides, the CDR3 is TGTGCCAGCACAAATACCGGGGAGCTGTTTTTT. Protein sequence: CASTNTGELFF. Complete variable domain (other parts from reference TRBV28 and TRBJ2-2): DVKVTQSSRYLVKRTGEKVFLECVQDMDHENMFWYRQDPGLGLRLIYFSYDVKMKEKGDIPEGYSVSREKKERFSLILESASTNQTSMYLCASTNTGELFFGEGSRLTVL.

This clonotype turned up a few times. The chain recombines TRBV6-2 or TRBV6-3 with TRBJ2-5; TRBD2 matches 7 bases. The trim removed 5 bases at V and 7 bases at J, leaving 10 bases unmatched. The germline CDR1 and CDR2 sequences are MNHEY and SVGEGT. The CDR3 consists of 14 residues. CDR3: CASSGTGGYGTQYF. In DNA, the CDR3 is TGTGCCAGCAGTGGCACGGGGGGATACGGGACCCAGTACTTC.

This clonotype was counted ten times or more. V gene TRBV5-4 combines with J gene TRBJ1-1, with 7 bases fitting TRBD1. Germline assignment: CDR1 SGHNT and CDR2 YYREEE (reference sequence). There are 14 residues in the CDR3. Trimming cost V 2 bases and J 0 bases; bases outside gene matches: 1. The CDR3: CASSLQGMNTEAFF. CDR3 nucleotides: TGTGCCAGCAGCTTACAGGGGATGAACACTGAAGCTTTCTTT.